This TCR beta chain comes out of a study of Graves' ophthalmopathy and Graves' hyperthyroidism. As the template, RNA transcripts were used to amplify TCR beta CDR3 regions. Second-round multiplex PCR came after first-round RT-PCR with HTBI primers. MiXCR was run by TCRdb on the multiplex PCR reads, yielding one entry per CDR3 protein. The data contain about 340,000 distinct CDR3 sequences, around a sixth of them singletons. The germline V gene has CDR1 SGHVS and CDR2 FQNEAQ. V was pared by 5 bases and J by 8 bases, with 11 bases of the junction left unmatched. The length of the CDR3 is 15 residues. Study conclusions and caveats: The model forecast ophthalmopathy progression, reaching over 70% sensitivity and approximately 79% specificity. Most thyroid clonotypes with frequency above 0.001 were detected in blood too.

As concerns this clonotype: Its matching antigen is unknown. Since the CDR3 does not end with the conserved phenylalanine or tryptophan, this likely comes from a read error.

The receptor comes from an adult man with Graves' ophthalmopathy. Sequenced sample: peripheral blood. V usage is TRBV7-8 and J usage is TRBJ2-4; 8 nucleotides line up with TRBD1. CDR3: CASSLPGGQGYIQYL. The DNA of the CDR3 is TGTGCCAGCAGCCTTCCAGGAGGACAGGGCTACATTCAGTACCTC.